The T cell receptor beta chain under discussion was sequenced for a study of metastatic and nonmetastatic thyroid tumors. This clone was recorded at least ten times. No treatment of any kind had been given to any patient before thyroid surgery. Looked up from germline, CDR1 is MNHNY and CDR2 is SVGAGI (reference sequence). The CDR3 runs to 15 residues. V was pared by 4 bases and J by 5 bases, with 8 bases of the junction left unmatched. TCRdb re-analyzed the PCR reads using MiXCR. The table shows roughly 59,000 clones, with 15% to 20% occurring only once. The sample comprised blood. The chain couples TRBV6-6 to TRBJ2-3, with 8 bases matching TRBD1. The origin of this receptor is a male donor with papillary thyroid cancer or a benign thyroid nodule (not recorded which). Some clones in this sample may be carry-over from other donors' samples. Here the CDR3 DNA reads TGTGCCAGCAGTTCTCACACGACAGGGGAAGATACGCAGTATTTT. It encodes CASSSHTTGEDTQYF.